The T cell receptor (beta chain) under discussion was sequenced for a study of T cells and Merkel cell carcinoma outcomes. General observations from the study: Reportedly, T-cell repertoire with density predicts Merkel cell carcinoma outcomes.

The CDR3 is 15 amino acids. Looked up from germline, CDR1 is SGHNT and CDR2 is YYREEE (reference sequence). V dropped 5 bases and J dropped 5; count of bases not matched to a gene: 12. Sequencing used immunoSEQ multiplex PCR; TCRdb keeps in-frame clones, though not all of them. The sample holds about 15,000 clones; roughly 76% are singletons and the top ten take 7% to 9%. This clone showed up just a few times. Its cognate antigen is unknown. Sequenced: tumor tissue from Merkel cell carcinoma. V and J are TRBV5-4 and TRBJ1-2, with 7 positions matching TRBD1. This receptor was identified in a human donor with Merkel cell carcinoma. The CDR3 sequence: CASSPGGDRGYGYTF. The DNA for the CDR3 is TGTGCCAGCAGTCCCGGTGGGGACAGAGGGTATGGCTACACCTTC.